Here is one T cell receptor (beta chain) with its context. The target of this receptor is not known. No qualities accompany the bases; no much larger clone lies one base away. The immunoSEQ Assay, a bias-controlled multiplex PCR, was used to amplify TCRbeta CDR3 regions from genomic DNA. In the authors' own workflow: Nucleated cell counts per sample were estimated from amplification of reference gene primers within the assay. To quantify the absolute abundance of each unique TCRbeta CDR3 rearrangement, sequence reads were collapsed and filtered. For each sample, productive Simpson clonality was calculated as the square root of Simpson's diversity index across productive rearrangements. Here the immuneACCESS table is served through TCRdb, limited to in-frame sequences with V and J called. Missing clones are a known gap in these copies; in checked studies unresolved V genes cover under half, and the rest lacks a known reason. That table is the source of V, J and clone size, and D and trimming were worked out from the DNA. A total of some 140,000 clones appear in this sample, almost 85% of them only once. The top ten constitute approximately 1.5% of the sample.

The sample originates from a study of blood T cell repertoires in COVID-19 (dated by TCRdb to the early 2020s). Regarding the study in general: Samples covering the acute and convalescent phases of COVID-19 were provided by collaborators in the United States, Italy and Spain. The material from the prospective study consisted of cDNA or gDNA derived from T cells, B-cell-depleted T cells, or PBMCs. Subjects who had been exposed to COVID-19, were actively infected with it, or had recovered from it provided the deeply sampled blood TCRbeta repertoires that made up the dataset. The repertoires were made available in a free public database intended to serve as a resource for research on the immune response to SARS-CoV-2. Samples were obtained from the ongoing ImmuneRACE study (first 160 participants) and from 1,000 to 1,500 subjects provided by 6 global collaborators. The sample metadata nearly always contained a de-identified subject ID, COVID-19 status, age in years and sex. Where HLA class I and class II types were available, the types were taken from metadata supplied by the sample provider, not from assay-based typing. The paper as a whole reports these results and caveats: The quantity of clinical and demographic metadata differed by source and by participant and was supplied without curation.

Whole blood was collected in K2EDTA tubes by collaborating institutions according to the institutions' own protocols. For TCRbeta analysis, collaborator samples were shipped as frozen whole blood, as isolated PBMCs, or as DNA extracted from either sample type. Sequences SGHRS (CDR1) and YFSETQ (CDR2) are obtained from the germline V gene. Including cysteine and phenylalanine, the CDR3 has 15 amino acids. Only CDR3 DNA remains: 45 bases, in frame from the first base. Relative to germline, V is 4 bases shorter and J is 6 bases shorter, with 17 bases between their ends. Sequenced input: peripheral blood. The chain links TRBV5-1 with TRBJ1-3; TRBD1 is perhaps the D gene, given 5 matching bases. This receptor was identified in a man between 60 and 75 years old with acute or convalescent COVID-19. CDR3 region: CASSRAGRVENTIYF. The DNA reads as follows: TGCGCCAGCAGCCGGGCCGGCAGGGTTGAAAACACCATATATTTT.